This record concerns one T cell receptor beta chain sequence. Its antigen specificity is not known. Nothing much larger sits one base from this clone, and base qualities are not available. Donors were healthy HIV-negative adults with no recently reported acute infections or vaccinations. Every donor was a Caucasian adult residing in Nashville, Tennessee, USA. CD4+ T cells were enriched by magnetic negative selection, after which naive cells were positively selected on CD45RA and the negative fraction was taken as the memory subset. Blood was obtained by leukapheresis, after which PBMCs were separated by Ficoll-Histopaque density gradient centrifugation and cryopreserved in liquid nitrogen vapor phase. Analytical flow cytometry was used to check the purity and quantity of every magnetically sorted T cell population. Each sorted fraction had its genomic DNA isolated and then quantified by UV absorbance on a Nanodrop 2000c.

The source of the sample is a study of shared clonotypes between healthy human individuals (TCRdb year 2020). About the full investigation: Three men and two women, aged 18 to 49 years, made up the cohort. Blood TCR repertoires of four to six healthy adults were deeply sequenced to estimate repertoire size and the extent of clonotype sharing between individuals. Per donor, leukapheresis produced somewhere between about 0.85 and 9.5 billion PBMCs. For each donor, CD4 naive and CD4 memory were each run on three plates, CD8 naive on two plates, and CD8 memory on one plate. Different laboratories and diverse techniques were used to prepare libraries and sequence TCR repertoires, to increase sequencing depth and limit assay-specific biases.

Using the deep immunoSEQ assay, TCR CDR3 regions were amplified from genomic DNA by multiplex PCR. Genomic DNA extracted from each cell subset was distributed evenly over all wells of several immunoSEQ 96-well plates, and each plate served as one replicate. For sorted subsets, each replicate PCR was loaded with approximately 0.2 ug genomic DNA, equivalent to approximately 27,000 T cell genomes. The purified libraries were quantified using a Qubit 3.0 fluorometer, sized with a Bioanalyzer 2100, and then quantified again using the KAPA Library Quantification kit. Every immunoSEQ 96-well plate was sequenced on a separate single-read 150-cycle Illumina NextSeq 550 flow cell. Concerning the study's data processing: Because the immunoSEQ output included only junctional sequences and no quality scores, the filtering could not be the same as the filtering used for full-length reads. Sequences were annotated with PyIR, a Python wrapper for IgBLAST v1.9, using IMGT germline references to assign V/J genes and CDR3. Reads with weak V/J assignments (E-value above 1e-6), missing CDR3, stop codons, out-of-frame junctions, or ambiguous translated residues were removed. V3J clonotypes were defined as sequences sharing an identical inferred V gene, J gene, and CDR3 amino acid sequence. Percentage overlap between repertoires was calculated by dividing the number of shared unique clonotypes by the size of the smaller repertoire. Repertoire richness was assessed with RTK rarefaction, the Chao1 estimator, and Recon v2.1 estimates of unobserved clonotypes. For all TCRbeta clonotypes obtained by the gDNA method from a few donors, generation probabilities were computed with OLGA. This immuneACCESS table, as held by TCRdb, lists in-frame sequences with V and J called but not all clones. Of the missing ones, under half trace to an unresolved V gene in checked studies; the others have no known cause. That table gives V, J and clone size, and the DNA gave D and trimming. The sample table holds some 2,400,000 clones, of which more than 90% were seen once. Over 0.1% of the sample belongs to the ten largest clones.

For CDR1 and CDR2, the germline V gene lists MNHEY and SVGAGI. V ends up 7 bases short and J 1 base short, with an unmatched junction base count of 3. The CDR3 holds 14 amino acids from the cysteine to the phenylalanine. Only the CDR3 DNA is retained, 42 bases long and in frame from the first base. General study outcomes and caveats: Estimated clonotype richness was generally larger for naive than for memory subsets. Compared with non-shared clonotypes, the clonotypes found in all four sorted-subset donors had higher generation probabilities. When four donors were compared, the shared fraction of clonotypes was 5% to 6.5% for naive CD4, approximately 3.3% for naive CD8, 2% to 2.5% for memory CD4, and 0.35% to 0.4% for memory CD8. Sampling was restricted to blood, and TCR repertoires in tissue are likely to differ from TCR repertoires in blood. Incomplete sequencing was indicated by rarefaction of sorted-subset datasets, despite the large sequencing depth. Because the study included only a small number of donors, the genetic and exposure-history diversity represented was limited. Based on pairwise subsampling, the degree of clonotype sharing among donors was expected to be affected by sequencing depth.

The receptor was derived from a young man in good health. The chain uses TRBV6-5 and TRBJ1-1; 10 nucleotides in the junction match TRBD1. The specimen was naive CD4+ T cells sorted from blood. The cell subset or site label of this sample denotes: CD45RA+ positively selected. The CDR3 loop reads CASIRDRGNTEAFF. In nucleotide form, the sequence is TGTGCCAGCATTAGGGACAGGGGGAACACTGAAGCTTTCTTT.